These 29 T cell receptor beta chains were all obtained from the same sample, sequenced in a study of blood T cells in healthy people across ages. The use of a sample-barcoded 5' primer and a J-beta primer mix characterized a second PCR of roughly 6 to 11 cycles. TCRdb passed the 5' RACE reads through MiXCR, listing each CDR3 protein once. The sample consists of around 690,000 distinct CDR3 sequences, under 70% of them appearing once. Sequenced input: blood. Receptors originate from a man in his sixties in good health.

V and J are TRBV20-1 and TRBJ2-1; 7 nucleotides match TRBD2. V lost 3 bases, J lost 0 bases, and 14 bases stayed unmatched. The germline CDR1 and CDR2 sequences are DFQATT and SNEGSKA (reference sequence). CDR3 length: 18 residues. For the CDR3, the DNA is TGCAGTGCTAGGGACCCCTCTAGCGGTTCCAGCTCCTACAATGAGCAGTTCTTC. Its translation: CSARDPSSGSSSYNEQFF.

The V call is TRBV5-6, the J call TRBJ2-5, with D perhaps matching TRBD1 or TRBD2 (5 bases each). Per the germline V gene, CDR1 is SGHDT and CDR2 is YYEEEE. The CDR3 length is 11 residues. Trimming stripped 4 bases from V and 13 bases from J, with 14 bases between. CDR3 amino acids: CASSGQGARYF. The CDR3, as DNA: TGTGCCAGCAGCGGTCAGGGAGCCCGGTACTTC.

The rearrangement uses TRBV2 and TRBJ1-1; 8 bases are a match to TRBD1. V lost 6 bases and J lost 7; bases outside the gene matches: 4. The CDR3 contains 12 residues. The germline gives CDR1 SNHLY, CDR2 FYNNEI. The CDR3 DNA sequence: TGTGCCAGCAGGGACAGGGTAGGTGAAGCTTTCTTT. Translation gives CASRDRVGEAFF. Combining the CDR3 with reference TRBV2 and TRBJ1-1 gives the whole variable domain EPEVTQTPSHQVTQMGQEVILRCVPISNHLYFYWYRQILGQKVEFLVSFYNNEISEKSEIFDDQFSVERPDGSNFTLKIRSTKLEDSAMYFCASRDRVGEAFFGQGTRLTVV.

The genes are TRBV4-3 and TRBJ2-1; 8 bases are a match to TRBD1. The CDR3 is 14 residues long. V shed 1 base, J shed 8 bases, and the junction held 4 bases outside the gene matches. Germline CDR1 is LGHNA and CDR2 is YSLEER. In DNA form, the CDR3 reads TGCGCCAGCAGCCAAGGGACAGGGTTCGATGAGCAGTTCTTC. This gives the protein CASSQGTGFDEQFF.

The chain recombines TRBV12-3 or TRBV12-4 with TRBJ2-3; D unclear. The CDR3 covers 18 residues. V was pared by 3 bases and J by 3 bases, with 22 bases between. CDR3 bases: TGTGCCAGCAGTTTTAATCCCCTCCGAAGAGTGGGGACAGATACGCAGTATTTT. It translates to CASSFNPLRRVGTDTQYF.

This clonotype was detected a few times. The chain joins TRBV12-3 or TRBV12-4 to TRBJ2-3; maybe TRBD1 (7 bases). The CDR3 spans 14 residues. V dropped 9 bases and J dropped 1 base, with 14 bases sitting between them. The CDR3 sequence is CARGRDRGTDTQYF. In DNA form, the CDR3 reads TGTGCCAGGGGGCGGGACAGAGGCACAGATACGCAGTATTTT.

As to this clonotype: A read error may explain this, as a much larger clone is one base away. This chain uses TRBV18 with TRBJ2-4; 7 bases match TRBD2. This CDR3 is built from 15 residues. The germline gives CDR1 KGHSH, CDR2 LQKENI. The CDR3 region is CASPPASGAKNIQYF. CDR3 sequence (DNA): TGTGCCAGCCCACCCGCTAGCGGAGCCAAAAACATTCAGTACTTC.

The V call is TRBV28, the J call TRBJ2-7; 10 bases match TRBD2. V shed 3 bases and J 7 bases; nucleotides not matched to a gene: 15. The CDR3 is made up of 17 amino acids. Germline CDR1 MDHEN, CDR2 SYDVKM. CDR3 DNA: TGTGCCAGCAGTTTGGGTAGCGGGGGGCAGGTTTCGGCAGAGCAGTACTTC. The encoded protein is CASSLGSGGQVSAEQYF.

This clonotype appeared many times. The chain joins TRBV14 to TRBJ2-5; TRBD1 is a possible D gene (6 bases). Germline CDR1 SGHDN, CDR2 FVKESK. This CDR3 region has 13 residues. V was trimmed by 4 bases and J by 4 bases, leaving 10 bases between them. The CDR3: CASSPGVSETQYF. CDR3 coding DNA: TGTGCCAGCAGCCCAGGGGTTTCAGAGACCCAGTACTTC.

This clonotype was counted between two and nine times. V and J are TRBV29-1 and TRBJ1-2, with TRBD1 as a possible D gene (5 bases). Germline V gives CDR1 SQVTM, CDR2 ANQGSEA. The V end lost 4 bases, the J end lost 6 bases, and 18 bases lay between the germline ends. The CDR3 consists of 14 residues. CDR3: CSVGTRVVDDGYTF. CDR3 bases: TGCAGCGTTGGGACCAGGGTGGTAGATGATGGCTACACCTTC.

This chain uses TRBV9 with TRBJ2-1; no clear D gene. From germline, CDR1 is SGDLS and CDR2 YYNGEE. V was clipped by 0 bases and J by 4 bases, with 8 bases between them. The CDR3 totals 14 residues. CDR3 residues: CASSVGKGYNEQFF. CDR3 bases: TGTGCCAGCAGCGTAGGAAAGGGTTACAATGAGCAGTTCTTC.

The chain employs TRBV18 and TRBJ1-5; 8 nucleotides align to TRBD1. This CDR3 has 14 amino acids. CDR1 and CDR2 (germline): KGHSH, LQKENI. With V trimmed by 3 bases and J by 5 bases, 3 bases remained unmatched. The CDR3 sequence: CASSPTGADQPQHF. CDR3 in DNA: TGTGCCAGCTCACCGACAGGGGCGGATCAGCCCCAGCATTTT.

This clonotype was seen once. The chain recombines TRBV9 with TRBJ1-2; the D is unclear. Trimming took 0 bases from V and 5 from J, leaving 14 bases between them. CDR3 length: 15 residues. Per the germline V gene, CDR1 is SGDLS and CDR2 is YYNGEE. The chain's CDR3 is CASSVVGGRGYGYTF. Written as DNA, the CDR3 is TGTGCCAGCAGCGTAGTTGGAGGGAGAGGATATGGCTACACCTTC.

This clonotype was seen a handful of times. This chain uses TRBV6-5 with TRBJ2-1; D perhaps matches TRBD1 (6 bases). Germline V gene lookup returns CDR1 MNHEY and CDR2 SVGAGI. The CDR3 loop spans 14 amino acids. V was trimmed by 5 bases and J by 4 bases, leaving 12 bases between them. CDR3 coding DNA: TGTGCCAGCAGTGCCCGGGACATGTACAATGAGCAGTTCTTC. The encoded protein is CASSARDMYNEQFF.

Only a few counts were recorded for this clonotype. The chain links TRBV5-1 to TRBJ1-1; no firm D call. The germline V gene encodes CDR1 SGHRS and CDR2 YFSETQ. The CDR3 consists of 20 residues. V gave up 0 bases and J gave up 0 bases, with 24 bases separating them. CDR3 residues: CASSLASAGRVRTLNTEAFF. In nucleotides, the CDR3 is TGCGCCAGCAGCTTGGCCTCCGCAGGTAGGGTCCGAACCCTGAACACTGAAGCTTTCTTT.

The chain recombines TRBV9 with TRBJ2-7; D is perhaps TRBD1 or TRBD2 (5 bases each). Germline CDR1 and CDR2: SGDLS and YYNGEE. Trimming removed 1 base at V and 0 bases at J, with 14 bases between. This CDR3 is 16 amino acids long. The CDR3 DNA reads TGTGCCAGCAGCGTAACCGGGACCACTAGCTCCTACGAGCAGTACTTC. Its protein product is CASSVTGTTSSYEQYF.

The CDR3 DNA sequence: TGTGCCAGCAGTTACCGGAGCGGGGGGGCCAATGAGCAGTTCTTC. It is translated as CASSYRSGGANEQFF. J is TRBJ2-1 and V is TRBV6-6; TRBD2 matches at 10 bases. The CDR3 extends over 15 amino acids. Looked up from germline, CDR1 is MNHNY and CDR2 is SVGAGI (reference sequence). V lost 2 bases and J lost 6; bases outside the gene matches: 4.

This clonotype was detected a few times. The DNA for the CDR3 is TGTGCCAGCTCACCACCGGCAGGTACCTACGAGCAGTACTTC. Its translation is CASSPPAGTYEQYF. The chain employs TRBV18 and TRBJ2-7, with D hard to call. CDR1 and CDR2 from the germline V gene are KGHSH and LQKENI. The CDR3 runs 14 residues. V gave up 0 bases and J gave up 2 bases, with 8 bases separating them. The complete variable domain, with remaining parts taken from reference TRBV18 and TRBJ2-7, reads NAGVMQNPRHLVRRRGQEARLRCSPMKGHSHVYWYRQLPEEGLKFMVYLQKENIIDESGMPKERFSAEFPKEGPSILRIQQVVRGDSAAYFCASSPPAGTYEQYFGPGTRLTVT.

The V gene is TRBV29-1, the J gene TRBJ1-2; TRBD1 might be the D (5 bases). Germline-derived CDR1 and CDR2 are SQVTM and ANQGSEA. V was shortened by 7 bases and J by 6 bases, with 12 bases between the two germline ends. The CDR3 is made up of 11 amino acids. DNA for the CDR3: TGCAGCGCCGGGGGGAAAAATGGCTACACCTTC. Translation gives CSAGGKNGYTF.

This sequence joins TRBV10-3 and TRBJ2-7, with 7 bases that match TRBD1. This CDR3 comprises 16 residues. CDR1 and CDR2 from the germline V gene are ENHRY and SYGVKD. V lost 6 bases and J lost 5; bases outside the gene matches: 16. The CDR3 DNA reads TGTGCCATCAGCCATGAGGCTACAACAGGGGCCCACGAGCAGTACTTC. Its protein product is CAISHEATTGAHEQYF.

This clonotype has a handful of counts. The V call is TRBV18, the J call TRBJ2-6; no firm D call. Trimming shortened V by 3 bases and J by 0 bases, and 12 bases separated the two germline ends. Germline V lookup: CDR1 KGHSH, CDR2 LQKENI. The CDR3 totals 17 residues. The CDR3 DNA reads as TGTGCCAGCTCACCTGGAGCCCCACTCTCTGGGGCCAACGTCCTGACTTTC. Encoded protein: CASSPGAPLSGANVLTF.

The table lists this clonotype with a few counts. The chain's CDR3 is CASSSGQGGPYNEQFF. The CDR3 DNA reads as TGTGCCAGCAGTTCAGGACAGGGGGGCCCCTACAATGAGCAGTTCTTC. V is TRBV6-2 or TRBV6-3 and J is TRBJ2-1; 10 nucleotides agree with TRBD1. This CDR3 contains 16 residues. After removal of 4 bases from V and 2 bases from J, the junction contained 5 bases not matched to a gene. Germline V gene sequence: CDR1 MNHEY, CDR2 SVGEGT.

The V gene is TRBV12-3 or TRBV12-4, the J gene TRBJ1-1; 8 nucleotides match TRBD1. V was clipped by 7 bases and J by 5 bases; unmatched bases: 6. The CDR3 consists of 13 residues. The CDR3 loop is CASKNTGGTEAFF. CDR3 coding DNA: TGTGCCAGCAAGAATACAGGGGGTACTGAAGCTTTCTTT.

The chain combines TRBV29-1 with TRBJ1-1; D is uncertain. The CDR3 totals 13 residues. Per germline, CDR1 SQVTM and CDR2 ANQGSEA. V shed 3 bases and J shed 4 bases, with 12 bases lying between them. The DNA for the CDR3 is TGCAGCGTTGACAAAGGGTTTGGCACTGAAGCTTTCTTT. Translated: CSVDKGFGTEAFF.

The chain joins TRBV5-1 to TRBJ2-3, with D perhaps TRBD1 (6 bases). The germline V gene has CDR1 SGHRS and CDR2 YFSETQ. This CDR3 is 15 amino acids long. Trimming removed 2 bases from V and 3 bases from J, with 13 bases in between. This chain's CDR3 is CASSFLQGRTDTQYF. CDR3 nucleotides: TGCGCCAGCAGCTTCTTACAGGGTAGGACAGATACGCAGTATTTT.

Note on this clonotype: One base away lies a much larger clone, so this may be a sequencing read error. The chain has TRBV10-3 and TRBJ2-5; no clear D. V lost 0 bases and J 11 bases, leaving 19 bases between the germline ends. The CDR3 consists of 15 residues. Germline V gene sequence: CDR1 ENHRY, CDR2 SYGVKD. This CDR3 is CAISESARSNNEQYF. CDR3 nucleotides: TGTGCCATCAGTGAGTCGGCTAGGAGTAACAATGAGCAGTACTTC.

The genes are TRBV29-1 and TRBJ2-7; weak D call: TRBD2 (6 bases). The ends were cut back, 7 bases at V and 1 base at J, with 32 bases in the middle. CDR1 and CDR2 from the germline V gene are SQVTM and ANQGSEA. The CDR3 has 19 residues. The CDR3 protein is CSAWVVHRDSSMVSYEQYF. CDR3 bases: TGCAGCGCCTGGGTTGTGCACCGGGACTCCTCGATGGTATCCTACGAGCAGTACTTC.

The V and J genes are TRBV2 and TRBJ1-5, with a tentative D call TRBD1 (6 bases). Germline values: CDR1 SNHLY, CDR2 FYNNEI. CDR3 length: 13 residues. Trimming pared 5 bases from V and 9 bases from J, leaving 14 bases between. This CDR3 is CASSLDSPRPQHF. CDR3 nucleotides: TGTGCCAGCAGTTTGGACAGTCCTCGGCCCCAGCATTTT. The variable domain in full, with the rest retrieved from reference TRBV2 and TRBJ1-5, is EPEVTQTPSHQVTQMGQEVILRCVPISNHLYFYWYRQILGQKVEFLVSFYNNEISEKSEIFDDQFSVERPDGSNFTLKIRSTKLEDSAMYFCASSLDSPRPQHFGDGTRLSIL.

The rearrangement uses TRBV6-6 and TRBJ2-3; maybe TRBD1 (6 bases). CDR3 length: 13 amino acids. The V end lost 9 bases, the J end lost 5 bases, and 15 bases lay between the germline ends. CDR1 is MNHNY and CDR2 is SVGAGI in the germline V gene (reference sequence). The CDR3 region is CASEGEPGDTQYF. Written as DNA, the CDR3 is TGTGCCAGTGAGGGGGAACCTGGAGATACGCAGTATTTT.